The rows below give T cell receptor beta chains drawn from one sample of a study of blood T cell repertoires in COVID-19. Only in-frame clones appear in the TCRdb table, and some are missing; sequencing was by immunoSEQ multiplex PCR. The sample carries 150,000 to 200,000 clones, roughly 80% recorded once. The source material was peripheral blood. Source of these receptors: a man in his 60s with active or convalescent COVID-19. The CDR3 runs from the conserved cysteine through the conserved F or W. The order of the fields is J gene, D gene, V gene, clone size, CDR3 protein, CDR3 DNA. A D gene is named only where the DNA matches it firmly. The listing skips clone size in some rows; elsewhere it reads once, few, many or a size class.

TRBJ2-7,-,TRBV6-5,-,CASRSDRPSSYEQYF,TGTGCCAGCAGATCCGACAGACCTAGCTCCTACGAGCAGTACTTC
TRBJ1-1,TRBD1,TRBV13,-,CASRSGQDIEAFF,TGTGCCAGCAGATCGGGACAGGACATTGAAGCTTTCTTT
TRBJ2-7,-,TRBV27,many,CASSTTLYEQYF,TGTGCCAGCAGTACGACACTTTACGAGCAGTACTTC
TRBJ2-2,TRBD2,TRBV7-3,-,CASSPSPSGSVGELFF,TGTGCCAGCAGCCCAAGCCCTAGCGGGAGCGTAGGGGAGCTGTTTTTT
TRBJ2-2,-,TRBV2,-,CASSQENTGELFF,TGTGCCAGCAGTCAGGAGAACACCGGGGAGCTGTTTTTT
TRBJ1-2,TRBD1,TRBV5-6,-,CASDRDRAGEGYTF,TGTGCCAGCGACAGGGACCGGGCCGGAGAGGGCTACACCTTC
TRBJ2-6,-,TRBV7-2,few,CASSLTRAGVLTF,TGTGCCAGCAGTCTTACTAGGGCCGGGGTCCTGACTTTC
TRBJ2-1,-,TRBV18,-,CASSRGGTYNEQFF,TGTGCCAGCTCACGGGGCGGGACGTACAATGAGCAGTTCTTC
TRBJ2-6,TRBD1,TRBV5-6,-,CASSLQAGTGGVGANVLTF,TGTGCCAGCAGCTTGCAGGCGGGGACAGGGGGCGTTGGGGCCAACGTCCTGACTTTC
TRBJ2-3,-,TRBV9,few,CASSVAGLRGMATQYF,TGTGCCAGCAGCGTCGCGGGTCTGAGAGGTATGGCCACGCAGTATTTT
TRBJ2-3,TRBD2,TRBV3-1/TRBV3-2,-,CASSQGLAGGDTQYF,TGTGCCAGCAGCCAGGGACTAGCGGGAGGAGATACGCAGTATTTT
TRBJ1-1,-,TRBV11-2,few,CASSRGRTNTEAFF,TGTGCCAGCAGCCGAGGGAGGACGAACACTGAAGCTTTCTTT
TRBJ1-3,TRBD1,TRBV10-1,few,CASSPGQSAGNTIYF,TGCGCCAGCAGCCCGGGACAGTCAGCTGGAAACACCATATATTTT
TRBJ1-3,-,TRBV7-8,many,CASSRTDGNTIYF,TGTGCCAGCAGCCGGACAGATGGAAACACCATATATTTT
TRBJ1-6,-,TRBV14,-,CASSQVAGGRISPLHF,TGTGCCAGCAGCCAAGTGGCAGGTGGTAGGATTTCACCCCTCCACTTT
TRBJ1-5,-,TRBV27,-,CASSQGGGFDSNQPQHF,TGTGCCAGCAGCCAAGGGGGGGGCTTCGATAGCAATCAGCCCCAGCATTTT
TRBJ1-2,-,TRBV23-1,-,CASSHLGGGYTF,TGCGCCAGCAGTCACCTCGGGGGGGGCTACACCTTC
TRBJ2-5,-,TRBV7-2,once,CASSLSNRLLGGTQYF,TGTGCCAGCAGCTTAAGCAACAGATTACTAGGGGGGACCCAGTACTTC
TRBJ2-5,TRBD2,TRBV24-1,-,CATSVSSGRGETQYF,TGTGCCACCAGTGTTTCCAGCGGGAGGGGTGAGACCCAGTACTTC
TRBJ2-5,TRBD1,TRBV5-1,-,CASSFSLRTGGETQYF,TGCGCCAGCAGCTTTTCCCTTAGGACAGGGGGAGAGACCCAGTACTTC
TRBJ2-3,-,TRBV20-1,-,CSASTSTQGTDTQYF,TGCAGTGCTAGTACTAGCACCCAGGGCACAGATACGCAGTATTTT
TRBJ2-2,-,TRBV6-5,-,CASNRGGTGELFF,TGTGCCAGCAACAGGGGGGGTACCGGGGAGCTGTTTTTT